Listed below are T cell receptor beta chains from one sample, sequenced in a study of blood T cell repertoires in COVID-19. This table comes from immunoSEQ multiplex PCR, and its TCRdb copy is limited to in-frame clones, with some not included. The repertoire holds roughly 410,000 clones, about 87% seen once, with roughly 2% in the top ten. The source material was peripheral blood. These receptors all stem from a woman aged 55-69 years with COVID-19, enrolled during active disease. Each CDR3 is given with its conserved first and last residue. A D gene is named only where the DNA matches it firmly. The size of a clone is reported for some rows only, either as once, few or many, or as a class for expanded clones.

D gene: -; J gene: TRBJ2-1; V gene: TRBV5-1; clone size: -; CDR3 protein: CASGGRLTPTNEQFF; CDR3 DNA: TGCGCCAGCGGGGGGAGACTAACCCCCACCAATGAGCAGTTCTTC
D gene: TRBD2; J gene: TRBJ2-3; V gene: TRBV7-3; clone size: -; CDR3 protein: CASSLWVVAGALDTQYF; CDR3 DNA: TGTGCCAGCAGCTTATGGGTCGTAGCGGGGGCCTTAGATACGCAGTATTTT
D gene: -; J gene: TRBJ1-5; V gene: TRBV19; clone size: -; CDR3 protein: CASSPGLYNQPQHF; CDR3 DNA: TGTGCCAGTAGTCCGGGACTTTACAATCAGCCCCAGCATTTT
D gene: -; J gene: TRBJ1-1; V gene: TRBV19; clone size: -; CDR3 protein: CASSRRQLDMNTEAFF; CDR3 DNA: TGTGCCAGTAGCCGACGACAGCTAGACATGAACACTGAAGCTTTCTTT
D gene: -; J gene: TRBJ2-2; V gene: TRBV2; clone size: -; CDR3 protein: CASSEALRGLGELFF; CDR3 DNA: TGTGCCAGCAGTGAAGCGCTTCGGGGACTCGGGGAGCTGTTTTTT
D gene: -; J gene: TRBJ1-2; V gene: TRBV5-6; clone size: -; CDR3 protein: CASSLNFGLNYGYTF; CDR3 DNA: TGTGCCAGCAGCTTGAATTTCGGACTCAACTATGGCTACACCTTC
D gene: TRBD1; J gene: TRBJ1-6; V gene: TRBV10-2; clone size: -; CDR3 protein: CASSETGGTNSPLHF; CDR3 DNA: TGCGCCAGCAGTGAGACAGGGGGCACAAATTCACCCCTCCACTTT
D gene: -; J gene: TRBJ1-4; V gene: TRBV28; clone size: -; CDR3 protein: CASSLAGFGGNEKLFF; CDR3 DNA: TGTGCCAGCAGTTTAGCGGGGTTCGGGGGTAATGAAAAACTGTTTTTT
D gene: TRBD1; J gene: TRBJ1-5; V gene: TRBV3-1/TRBV3-2; clone size: -; CDR3 protein: CASSETGGNQPQHF; CDR3 DNA: TGTGCCAGCAGCGAAACAGGGGGCAATCAGCCCCAGCATTTT
D gene: -; J gene: TRBJ1-1; V gene: TRBV9; clone size: -; CDR3 protein: CASRRVEQRNTEAFF; CDR3 DNA: TGTGCCAGCAGGAGGGTCGAACAGCGGAACACTGAAGCTTTCTTT
D gene: -; J gene: TRBJ1-3; V gene: TRBV6-5; clone size: once; CDR3 protein: CASSTGFPSGNTIYF; CDR3 DNA: TGTGCCAGCAGTACAGGGTTCCCCTCTGGAAACACCATATATTTT
D gene: -; J gene: TRBJ1-5; V gene: TRBV18; clone size: -; CDR3 protein: CASSPIAELQPQHF; CDR3 DNA: TGTGCCAGCTCACCAATAGCGGAGTTACAGCCCCAGCATTTT
D gene: TRBD1; J gene: TRBJ2-7; V gene: TRBV28; clone size: once; CDR3 protein: CASSGMGQSYEQYF; CDR3 DNA: TGTGCCAGCAGTGGGATGGGACAGTCCTACGAGCAGTACTTC
D gene: -; J gene: TRBJ1-1; V gene: TRBV7-3; clone size: -; CDR3 protein: CASSPARGNTEAFF; CDR3 DNA: TGTGCCAGCAGCCCGGCGCGGGGGAACACTGAAGCTTTCTTT
D gene: TRBD2; J gene: TRBJ2-3; V gene: TRBV2; clone size: -; CDR3 protein: CASSPISLAGAFTDTQYF; CDR3 DNA: TGTGCCAGCAGTCCCATCTCGCTAGCGGGGGCCTTCACAGATACGCAGTATTTT
D gene: TRBD1; J gene: TRBJ1-6; V gene: TRBV6-5; clone size: -; CDR3 protein: CASSYRPGQGFSPLHF; CDR3 DNA: TGTGCCAGCAGTTACCGCCCGGGACAGGGGTTCTCACCCCTCCACTTT
D gene: -; J gene: TRBJ1-1; V gene: TRBV7-3; clone size: -; CDR3 protein: CASSLNPLMNTEAFF; CDR3 DNA: TGTGCCAGCAGCTTAAACCCACTAATGAACACTGAAGCTTTCTTT
D gene: TRBD2; J gene: TRBJ2-1; V gene: TRBV3-1/TRBV3-2; clone size: -; CDR3 protein: CASSTTSGGSFDLSSYNEQFF; CDR3 DNA: TGTGCCAGCAGTACGACTAGCGGGGGCTCCTTTGATTTAAGCTCCTACAATGAGCAGTTCTTC
D gene: -; J gene: TRBJ1-1; V gene: TRBV13; clone size: -; CDR3 protein: CASSLGGLGAEAFF; CDR3 DNA: TGTGCCAGCAGCTTAGGGGGGCTAGGGGCTGAAGCTTTCTTT
D gene: -; J gene: TRBJ1-1; V gene: TRBV25-1; clone size: -; CDR3 protein: CASSGGVAGAEAFF; CDR3 DNA: TGTGCCAGCAGTGGGGGTGTGGCCGGGGCTGAAGCTTTCTTT
D gene: TRBD1; J gene: TRBJ2-7; V gene: TRBV3-1/TRBV3-2; clone size: -; CDR3 protein: CASSPRPGQYYEQYF; CDR3 DNA: TGTGCCAGCAGCCCCCGGCCGGGACAGTATTACGAGCAGTACTTC
D gene: -; J gene: TRBJ1-1; V gene: TRBV19; clone size: -; CDR3 protein: CASRPTRGRNTEAFF; CDR3 DNA: TGTGCCAGTAGGCCCACGAGGGGGAGGAACACTGAAGCTTTCTTT
D gene: TRBD1; J gene: TRBJ2-4; V gene: TRBV5-6; clone size: -; CDR3 protein: CASSPGGRSKNIQYF; CDR3 DNA: TGTGCCAGCAGTCCAGGGGGAAGGTCCAAAAACATTCAGTACTTC
D gene: TRBD2; J gene: TRBJ2-7; V gene: TRBV7-9; clone size: few; CDR3 protein: CASSPRPRAGVTYEQYF; CDR3 DNA: TGTGCCAGCAGCCCCCGACCACGCGCGGGGGTTACCTACGAGCAGTACTTC
D gene: -; J gene: TRBJ2-7; V gene: TRBV6-1; clone size: -; CDR3 protein: CASSDIRRGSIRAYEQYF; CDR3 DNA: TGTGCCAGCAGTGACATCCGCAGGGGAAGTATAAGGGCCTACGAGCAGTACTTC
D gene: TRBD1; J gene: TRBJ1-2; V gene: TRBV6-6; clone size: -; CDR3 protein: CASSFTGGADGYTF; CDR3 DNA: TGTGCCAGCAGTTTCACAGGGGGCGCGGATGGCTACACCTTC
D gene: TRBD1; J gene: TRBJ1-2; V gene: TRBV28; clone size: -; CDR3 protein: CASSPYAGTGNHGGGYTF; CDR3 DNA: TGTGCCAGCAGCCCCTACGCCGGGACAGGGAACCACGGTGGTGGCTACACCTTC
D gene: TRBD2; J gene: TRBJ2-1; V gene: TRBV27; clone size: -; CDR3 protein: CASSLTSGVYNEQFF; CDR3 DNA: TGTGCCAGCAGTTTGACTAGCGGGGTATACAATGAGCAGTTCTTC
D gene: TRBD1; J gene: TRBJ2-1; V gene: TRBV24-1; clone size: -; CDR3 protein: CATTTGGHNEQFF; CDR3 DNA: TGTGCCACTACGACAGGGGGACACAATGAGCAGTTCTTC
D gene: -; J gene: TRBJ2-2; V gene: TRBV5-1; clone size: -; CDR3 protein: CASSLDPGNTGELFF; CDR3 DNA: TGCGCCAGCAGCTTGGATCCAGGAAACACCGGGGAGCTGTTTTTT
D gene: TRBD1; J gene: TRBJ2-7; V gene: TRBV10-2; clone size: -; CDR3 protein: CASRLTTGTGSGEQYF; CDR3 DNA: TGCGCCAGCAGACTGACCACCGGGACAGGGTCAGGCGAGCAGTACTTC
D gene: TRBD2; J gene: TRBJ2-3; V gene: TRBV12-3/TRBV12-4; clone size: -; CDR3 protein: CASRLAGGDTQYF; CDR3 DNA: TGTGCCAGCAGACTAGCGGGGGGAGATACGCAGTATTTT
D gene: -; J gene: TRBJ1-1; V gene: TRBV2; clone size: few; CDR3 protein: CASSERRLNTEAFF; CDR3 DNA: TGTGCCAGCAGTGAAAGGCGGCTGAACACTGAAGCTTTCTTT
D gene: TRBD1; J gene: TRBJ1-1; V gene: TRBV13; clone size: -; CDR3 protein: CASSLGRTGNTEAFF; CDR3 DNA: TGTGCCAGCAGCTTAGGTCGGACAGGGAACACTGAAGCTTTCTTT
D gene: -; J gene: TRBJ1-3; V gene: TRBV6-5; clone size: -; CDR3 protein: CASSRDFSSGNTIYF; CDR3 DNA: TGTGCCAGCAGTCGGGACTTCAGCTCTGGAAACACCATATATTTT
D gene: TRBD1; J gene: TRBJ2-1; V gene: TRBV6-5; clone size: -; CDR3 protein: CASRHDRGTYNEQFF; CDR3 DNA: TGTGCCAGCAGGCACGACAGGGGGACCTACAATGAGCAGTTCTTC
D gene: TRBD2; J gene: TRBJ2-4; V gene: TRBV29-1; clone size: -; CDR3 protein: CSVEDRGRGAGLAKNIQYF; CDR3 DNA: TGCAGCGTTGAAGATCGTGGGAGGGGAGCGGGCTTAGCCAAAAACATTCAGTACTTC
D gene: -; J gene: TRBJ2-5; V gene: TRBV13; clone size: -; CDR3 protein: CASTIYQVKTQYF; CDR3 DNA: TGTGCCAGCACCATCTATCAGGTTAAGACCCAGTACTTC
D gene: TRBD1; J gene: TRBJ2-5; V gene: TRBV7-9; clone size: -; CDR3 protein: CASSSSGTGNKGQETQYF; CDR3 DNA: TGTGCCAGCAGCTCCTCCGGGACAGGGAATAAGGGGCAAGAGACCCAGTACTTC
D gene: -; J gene: TRBJ2-1; V gene: TRBV4-1; clone size: few; CDR3 protein: CASSLTGNEQFF; CDR3 DNA: TGCGCCAGCAGCTTGACCGGGAATGAGCAGTTCTTC
D gene: TRBD2; J gene: TRBJ2-3; V gene: TRBV9; clone size: -; CDR3 protein: CASSDWGGSTDTQYF; CDR3 DNA: TGTGCCAGCAGCGACTGGGGGGGGAGCACAGATACGCAGTATTTT
D gene: TRBD1; J gene: TRBJ2-7; V gene: TRBV19; clone size: -; CDR3 protein: CASSTGTGARRQYF; CDR3 DNA: TGTGCCAGTAGTACGGGGACAGGGGCCCGGCGGCAGTACTTC
D gene: TRBD1; J gene: TRBJ2-5; V gene: TRBV7-9; clone size: -; CDR3 protein: CASSLKGWDSFQETQYF; CDR3 DNA: TGTGCCAGCAGCTTAAAGGGGTGGGACAGCTTCCAAGAGACCCAGTACTTC
D gene: -; J gene: TRBJ1-5; V gene: TRBV6-5; clone size: -; CDR3 protein: CASTKTGYQPQHF; CDR3 DNA: TGTGCCAGCACTAAAACAGGGTATCAGCCCCAGCATTTT